This TCR beta chain was sequenced in a study of a mutant IDH1 vaccine in newly diagnosed glioma. Study information: Patients were pretreated with radiotherapy, temozolomide, or both, mostly both.

The CDR3 is 14 residues long. The V gene end was trimmed by 6 bases and the J gene end by 0 bases; junction bases not matched to a gene: 8. Per germline, CDR1 SQVTM and CDR2 ANQGSEA. About this clone itself: The antigen remains unidentified.

Notes on the study in general: Pseudoprogression appeared independent of alterations in top peripheral clonotypes.

The table came from immunoSEQ multiplex PCR; TCRdb's copy has only in-frame clones and leaves some out. In the table there are tens of thousands of clones, 70% to 90% of which are singletons. Indicated time point: week 23, last vaccination. Doses comprised 300 ug of mutant IDH1 20-mer peptide each, plus topical imiquimod. New WHO grade 3 or 4 astrocytomas that were IDH1-mutant and ATRX-lost had been found in donors. Sequenced here: PBMCs, sampled from a glioma patient whose treatment included an IDH1 peptide vaccine. The TCR was taken from a man aged 25 to 40 with glioma. Some clones in this sample may be carry-over from other donors' samples. V is TRBV29-1 and J is TRBJ2-7; 7 bases are shared with TRBD1. This CDR3 is CSVAGTVSSYEQYF. Written as DNA, the CDR3 is TGCAGCGTCGCCGGGACAGTGAGCTCCTACGAGCAGTACTTC.